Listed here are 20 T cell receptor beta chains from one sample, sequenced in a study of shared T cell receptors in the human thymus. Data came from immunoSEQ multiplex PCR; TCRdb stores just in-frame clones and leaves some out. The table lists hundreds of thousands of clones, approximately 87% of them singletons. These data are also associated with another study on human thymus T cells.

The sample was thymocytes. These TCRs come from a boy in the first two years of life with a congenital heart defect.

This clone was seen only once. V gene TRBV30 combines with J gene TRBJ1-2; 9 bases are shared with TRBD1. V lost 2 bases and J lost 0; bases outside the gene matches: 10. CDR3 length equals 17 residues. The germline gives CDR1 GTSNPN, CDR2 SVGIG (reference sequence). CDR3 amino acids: CAWSTGTGSPPNYGYTF. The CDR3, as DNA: TGTGCCTGGAGTACAGGGACAGGGTCCCCACCTAACTATGGCTACACCTTC.

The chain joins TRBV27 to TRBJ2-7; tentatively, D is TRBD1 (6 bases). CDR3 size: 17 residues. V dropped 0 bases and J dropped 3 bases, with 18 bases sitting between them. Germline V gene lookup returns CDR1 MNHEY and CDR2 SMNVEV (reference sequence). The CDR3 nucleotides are TGTGCCAGCAGTTTATCTTTTACTACAGGGAATAGCTACGAGCAGTACTTC. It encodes CASSLSFTTGNSYEQYF.

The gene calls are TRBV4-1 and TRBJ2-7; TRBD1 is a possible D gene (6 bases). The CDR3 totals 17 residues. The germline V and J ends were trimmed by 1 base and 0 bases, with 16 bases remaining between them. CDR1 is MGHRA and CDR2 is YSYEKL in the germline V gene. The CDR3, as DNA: TGCGCCAGCAGCCAAGCCCCACGGACAGTAGCCTCCTACGAGCAGTACTTC. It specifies CASSQAPRTVASYEQYF.

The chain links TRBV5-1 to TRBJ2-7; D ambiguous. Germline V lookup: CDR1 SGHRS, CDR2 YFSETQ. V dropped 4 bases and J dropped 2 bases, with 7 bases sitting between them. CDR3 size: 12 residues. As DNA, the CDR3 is TGCGCCAGCAGCCAACAACCCTACGAGCAGTACTTC. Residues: CASSQQPYEQYF.

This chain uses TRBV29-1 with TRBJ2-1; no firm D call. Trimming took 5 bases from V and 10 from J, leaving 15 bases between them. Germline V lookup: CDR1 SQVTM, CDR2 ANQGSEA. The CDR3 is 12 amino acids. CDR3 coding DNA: TGCAGCGTTCCCTTGGCTCCCGGGGAGCAGTTCTTC. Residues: CSVPLAPGEQFF.

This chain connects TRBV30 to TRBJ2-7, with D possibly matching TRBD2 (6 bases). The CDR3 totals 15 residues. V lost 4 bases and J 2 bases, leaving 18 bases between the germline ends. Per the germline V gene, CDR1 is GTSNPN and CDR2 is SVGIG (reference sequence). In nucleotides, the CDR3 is TGTGCCTGGAATCTAGGTGGGGGGAATACCTACGAGCAGTACTTC. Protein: CAWNLGGGNTYEQYF.

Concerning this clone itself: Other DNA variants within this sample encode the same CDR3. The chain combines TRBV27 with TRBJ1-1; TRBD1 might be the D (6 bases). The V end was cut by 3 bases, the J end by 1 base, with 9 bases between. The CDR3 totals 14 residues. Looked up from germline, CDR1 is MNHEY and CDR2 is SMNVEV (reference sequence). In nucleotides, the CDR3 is TGTGCCAGCAGTTTGGTACAGGGGAACACTGAAGCTTTCTTT. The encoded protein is CASSLVQGNTEAFF.

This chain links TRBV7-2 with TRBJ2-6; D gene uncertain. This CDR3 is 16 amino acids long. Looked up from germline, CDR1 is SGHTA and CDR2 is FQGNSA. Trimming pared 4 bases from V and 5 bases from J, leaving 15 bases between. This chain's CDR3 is CASSSEKPTRANVLTF. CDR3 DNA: TGTGCCAGCAGCTCCGAGAAACCTACTAGGGCCAACGTCCTGACTTTC.

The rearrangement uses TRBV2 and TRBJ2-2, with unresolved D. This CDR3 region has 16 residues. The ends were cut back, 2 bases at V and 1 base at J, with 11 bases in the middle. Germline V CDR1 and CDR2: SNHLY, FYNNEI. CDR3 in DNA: TGTGCCAGCAGTGAAAGGCCGGCAGGGAACACCGGGGAGCTGTTTTTT. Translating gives CASSERPAGNTGELFF.

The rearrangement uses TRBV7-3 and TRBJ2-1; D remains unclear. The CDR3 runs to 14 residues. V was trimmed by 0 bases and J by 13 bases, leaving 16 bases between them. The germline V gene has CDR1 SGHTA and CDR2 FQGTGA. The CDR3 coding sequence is TGTGCCAGCAGCTTAACGCCCGGGTCCCACACCCAGTTCTTC. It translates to CASSLTPGSHTQFF.

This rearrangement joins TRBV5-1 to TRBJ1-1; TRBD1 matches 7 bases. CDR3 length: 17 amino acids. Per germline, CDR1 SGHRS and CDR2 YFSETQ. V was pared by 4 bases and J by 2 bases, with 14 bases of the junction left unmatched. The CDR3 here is CASSHDRVGAGNTEAFF. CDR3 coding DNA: TGCGCCAGCAGCCACGACAGGGTAGGGGCGGGAAACACTGAAGCTTTCTTT.

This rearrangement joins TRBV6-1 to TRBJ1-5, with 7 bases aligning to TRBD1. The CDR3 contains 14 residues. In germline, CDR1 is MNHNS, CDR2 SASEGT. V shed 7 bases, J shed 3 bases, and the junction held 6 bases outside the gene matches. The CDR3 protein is CASTGTGDNQPQHF. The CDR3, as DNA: TGTGCCAGCACCGGAACAGGGGACAATCAGCCCCAGCATTTT.

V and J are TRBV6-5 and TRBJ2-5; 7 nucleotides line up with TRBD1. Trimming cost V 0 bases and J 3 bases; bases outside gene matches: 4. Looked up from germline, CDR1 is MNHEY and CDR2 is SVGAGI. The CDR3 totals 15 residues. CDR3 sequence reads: CASSYSGTDKETQYF. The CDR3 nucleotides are TGTGCCAGCAGTTACTCTGGGACAGATAAAGAGACCCAGTACTTC.

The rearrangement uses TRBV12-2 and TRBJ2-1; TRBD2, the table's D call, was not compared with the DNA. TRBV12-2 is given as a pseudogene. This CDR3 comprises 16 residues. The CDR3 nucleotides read TGTGCAAGTCGCTTAGGTTATGGGACTAGTTCGGGTGAGCAGTTCTTC. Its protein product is CASRLGYGTSSGEQFF.

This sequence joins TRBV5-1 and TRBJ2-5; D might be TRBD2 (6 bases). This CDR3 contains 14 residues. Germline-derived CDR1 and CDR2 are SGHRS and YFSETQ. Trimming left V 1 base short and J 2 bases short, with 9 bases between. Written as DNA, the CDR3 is TGCGCCAGCAGCTTGTTGGGGGGTCAAGAGACCCAGTACTTC. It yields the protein CASSLLGGQETQYF.

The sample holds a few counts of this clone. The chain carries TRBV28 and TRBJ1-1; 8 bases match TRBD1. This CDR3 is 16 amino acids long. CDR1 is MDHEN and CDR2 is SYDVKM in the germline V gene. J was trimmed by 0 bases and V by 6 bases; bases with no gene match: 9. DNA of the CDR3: TGTGCCAGCAGCTCAGGGGGCGCCACGGTGAACACTGAAGCTTTCTTT. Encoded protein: CASSSGGATVNTEAFF. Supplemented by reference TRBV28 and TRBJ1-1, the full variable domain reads DVKVTQSSRYLVKRTGEKVFLECVQDMDHENMFWYRQDPGLGLRLIYFSYDVKMKEKGDIPEGYSVSREKKERFSLILESASTNQTSMYLCASSSGGATVNTEAFFGQGTRLTVV.

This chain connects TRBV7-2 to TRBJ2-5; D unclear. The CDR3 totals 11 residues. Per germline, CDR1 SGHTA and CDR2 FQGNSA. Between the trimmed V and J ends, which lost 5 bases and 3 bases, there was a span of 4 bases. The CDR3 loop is CASSVKETQYF. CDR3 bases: TGTGCCAGCAGCGTTAAAGAGACCCAGTACTTC.

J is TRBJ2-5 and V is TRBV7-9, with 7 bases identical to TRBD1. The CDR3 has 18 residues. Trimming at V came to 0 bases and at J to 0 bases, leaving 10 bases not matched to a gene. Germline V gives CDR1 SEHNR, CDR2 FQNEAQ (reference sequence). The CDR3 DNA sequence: TGTGCCAGCAGCTTAGCAAGAGACAGGGATCACCACCAAGAGACCCAGTACTTC. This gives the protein CASSLARDRDHHQETQYF.

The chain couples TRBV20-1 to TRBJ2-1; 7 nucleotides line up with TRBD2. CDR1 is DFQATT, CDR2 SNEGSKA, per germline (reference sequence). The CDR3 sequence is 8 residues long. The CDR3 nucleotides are TGCAGAGGCGGGGGGCAGTTCTTC. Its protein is CRGGGQFF.

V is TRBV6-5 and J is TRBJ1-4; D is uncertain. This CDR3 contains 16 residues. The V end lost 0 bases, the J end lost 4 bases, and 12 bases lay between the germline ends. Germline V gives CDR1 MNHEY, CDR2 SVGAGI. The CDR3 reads CASSYSLRSFNEKLFF. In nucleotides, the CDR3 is TGTGCCAGCAGTTACTCACTTCGGTCCTTTAATGAAAAACTGTTTTTT.